This TCR beta chain was recorded in a study of blood T cell repertoires in COVID-19. About the research overall: Whether acute or convalescent, the COVID-19 samples came from the United States, Italy and Spain. T cells, B-cell-depleted T cells, or PBMCs supplied cDNA or gDNA.

This CDR3 is 13 amino acids long. V shed 4 bases and J shed 10 bases, with 14 bases lying between them. Looked up from germline, CDR1 is MNHEY and CDR2 is SVGAGI. In the original processing: Reference gene primer amplification gave nucleated cell count estimates. Sequencing used immunoSEQ multiplex PCR; TCRdb keeps in-frame clones, though not all of them. The V and J calls and the clone size are those of that table, but D and trimming were determined from the DNA. The profile shows under 50,000 clones, approximately 90% of them singletons. This chain uses TRBV6-5 with TRBJ2-1; tentative D call: TRBD1 (5 bases). This clonotype originated in a man aged 50-59 years with active COVID-19. Sequencing used peripheral blood. As DNA, the CDR3 is TGTGCCAGCAGTTCGGGCAGGGTGGAGGAGCAGTTCTTC. It yields the protein CASSSGRVEEQFF.